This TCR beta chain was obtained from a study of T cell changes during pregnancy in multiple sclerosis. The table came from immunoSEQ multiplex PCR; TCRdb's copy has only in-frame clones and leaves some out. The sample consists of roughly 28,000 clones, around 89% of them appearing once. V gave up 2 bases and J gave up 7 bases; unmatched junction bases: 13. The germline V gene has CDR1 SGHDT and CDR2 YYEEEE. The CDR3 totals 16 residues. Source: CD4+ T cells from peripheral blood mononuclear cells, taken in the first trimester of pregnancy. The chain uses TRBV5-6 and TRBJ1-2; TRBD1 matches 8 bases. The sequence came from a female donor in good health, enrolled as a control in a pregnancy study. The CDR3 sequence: CASSFIPGGAWFGYTF. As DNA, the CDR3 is TGTGCCAGCAGCTTTATCCCAGGGGGCGCCTGGTTTGGCTACACCTTC.